Below, 6 T cell receptor beta chains from the same sample are listed, as sequenced in a study of beta chain features in type 1 diabetes. Findings of the study overall: Type 1 diabetes patients had moderately but significantly shorter TCRB CDR3s in all four CD4+ subsets.

These receptors have no identified antigens. The isolated RNA, all of it, was reverse transcribed, so expressed TCRB transcripts were what got sequenced. Clones were sequenced by immunoSEQ multiplex PCR, and TCRdb holds only the in-frame ones, with some missing. This sample has roughly 150,000 clones, with 6.5% to 9.5% found just once. The sequenced material came from central memory CD4+ T cells from blood. The receptors shown here come from a woman between 40 and 55 years old with type 1 diabetes.

This clone was found a few times. The V and J genes are TRBV21-1 and TRBJ1-2. TRBV21-1 corresponds to a pseudogene. This CDR3 has 15 amino acids. CDR3 coding DNA: TGTGCCAGCACCACCGGGTCCATCCCCTGCTATGGCTACACCTTC. This gives the protein CASTTGSIPCYGYTF.

This clone was counted between two and nine times. The chain combines TRBV30 with TRBJ2-1; D is undetermined. Germline CDR1 and CDR2: GTSNPN and SVGIG (reference sequence). V lost 0 bases and J lost 8, with 14 bases in between. The length of the CDR3 is 14 residues. CDR3 amino acids: CAWSVGVARDEQFF. Written as DNA, the CDR3 is TGTGCCTGGAGTGTAGGAGTAGCTCGCGATGAGCAGTTCTTC.

This clone was counted between two and nine times. The rearrangement joins TRBV28 to TRBJ1-1; no clear D. In germline, CDR1 is MDHEN, CDR2 SYDVKM. CDR3 length: 13 residues. Trimming took 7 bases from V and 0 from J, leaving 9 bases between them. DNA for the CDR3: TGTGCCAGCAATATTCCGGTGAACACTGAAGCTTTCTTT. Translation: CASNIPVNTEAFF.

The J gene is TRBJ2-3, the V gene TRBV7-2; D is perhaps TRBD2 (6 bases). Per germline, CDR1 SGHTA and CDR2 FQGNSA. The CDR3 length is 14 residues. The V end lost 5 bases, the J end lost 6 bases, and 15 bases lay between the germline ends. CDR3 nucleotides: TGTGCCAGCAGCCGGGCGGGGAGCAGGGATACGCAGTATTTT. This translates into CASSRAGSRDTQYF. Filled out from reference TRBV7-2 and TRBJ2-3, the complete variable domain reads GAGVSQSPSNKVTEKGKDVELRCDPISGHTALYWYRQSLGQGLEFLIYFQGNSAPDKSGLPSDRFSAERTGGSVSTLTIQRTQQEDSAVYLCASSRAGSRDTQYFGPGTRLTVL.

This clone has a handful of counts. The chain couples TRBV5-1 to TRBJ1-4, with D possibly being TRBD1 (5 bases). The CDR3 covers 14 residues. V lost 4 bases and J 7 bases, leaving 14 bases between the germline ends. CDR1 SGHRS and CDR2 YFSETQ come from the germline V gene. The CDR3 DNA sequence: TGCGCCAGCAGCCCTTGGGGAGGGGCTGAAAAACTGTTTTTT. The encoded protein is CASSPWGGAEKLFF.

The chain joins TRBV11-2 to TRBJ2-5, with a possible D match to TRBD2 (5 bases). The CDR3 is 14 amino acids. Trimming left V 1 base short and J 4 bases short, with 10 bases between. In germline, CDR1 is SGHAT, CDR2 FQNNGV. The CDR3 nucleotides read TGTGCCAGCAGCTTAGCGTGGCGGGCAGAGACCCAGTACTTC. Its translation: CASSLAWRAETQYF.